These T cell receptor beta chains were read from a single sample in a study of T cells in Graves' hyperthyroidism and ophthalmopathy. TCRdb independently ran MiXCR on the multiplex PCR reads; one entry per CDR3 protein. The table has hundreds of thousands of distinct CDR3 sequences, 45% seen once; the top ten hold about 7.7%. The sequenced material came from peripheral blood or thyroid tissue (not recorded which). These receptors were obtained from an adult man with Graves' disease, either hyperthyroidism or ophthalmopathy (not recorded which). CDR3s include the opening cysteine and the closing phenylalanine or tryptophan. Fields, in order: D gene, J gene, clone size, V gene, CDR3 DNA, CDR3 protein. D genes are given only for firm matches. Expanded clones get a size class; other rows say once, few or many, or leave the size out.

TRBD1 TRBJ1-2 . TRBV7-8 TGTGCCAGCAGCCCGAGCGTTGAATTCCAGGGGGCCTATGGCTACACCTTC CASSPSVEFQGAYGYTF
. TRBJ2-7 . TRBV10-2 TGCGCCAGCAGGGAACGGGGCCTACAGGGAGAAGGACAGTACTTC CASRERGLQGEGQYF
. TRBJ1-3 many TRBV10-3 TGTGCCATCAGTGAGTTAGTTGGAAACACCATATATTTT CAISELVGNTIYF
TRBD1 TRBJ2-7 . TRBV2 TGTGCCAGCGGGACAGTCGCCGAGCAGTACTTC CASGTVAEQYF
. TRBJ1-1 . TRBV11-1 TGTGCCAGCAGGAACAGACTACACACTGAAGCTTTCTTT CASRNRLHTEAFF
. TRBJ1-1 . TRBV6-5 TGTGCCAGCAGTACCCTGTCCCGGATGGCTGAAGCTTTCTTT CASSTLSRMAEAFF
. TRBJ1-6 many TRBV12-3/TRBV12-4 TGTGCCAGCAGTTTAGGACATCATTCACCCCTCCACTTT CASSLGHHSPLHF
. TRBJ1-4 . TRBV10-3 TGTGCCGTCAGTGGATCCAGAGGGGGTGAAAAACTGTTTTTT CAVSGSRGGEKLFF
. TRBJ1-2 . TRBV2 TGTGCCAGCAGTTACTCGCGGGGGGCGGGCTATGGCTACACCTTC CASSYSRGAGYGYTF
. TRBJ2-6 . TRBV7-9 TGTGCCAGCTGCCTCGGCAGGCCTGGGGCCAACGTCCTGACTTTC CASCLGRPGANVLTF
. TRBJ2-5 . TRBV15 TGTGCCACCAGCAGTAACAGGGAGGTAGAGACCCAGTACTTC CATSSNREVETQYF